A single TCR beta chain is shown here with its context. Its target is unknown. This sample was included in a study of graft-versus-host responses after intestinal transplantation. Study information: As for transplant type, recipients had multivisceral, liver-intestinal, or isolated intestinal grafts. Each patient got anti-thymocyte globulin induction, then tacrolimus and steroids for roughly 3 years. Notes on the study in general: Detected in recipient marrow were GvH clones, some of which were first observed in ileum or blood.

Here immunoSEQ multiplex PCR was the method, and the copy in TCRdb shows in-frame clones only, minus some. This table holds more than 20,000 clones, around four fifths found once. The germline V gene has CDR1 MNHEY and CDR2 SVGAGI. Trimming at V came to 7 bases and at J to 4 bases, leaving 7 bases not matched to a gene. The CDR3 has 14 residues. The TCR originated in a human patient who received an intestinal transplant, so some T cells may come from the graft donor. Sequenced material: PBMCs, taken around 28 days after intestinal transplant. This chain joins TRBV6-5 and TRBJ2-7; 10 nucleotides line up with TRBD1. The CDR3 DNA sequence: TGTGCCAGCAACCCCGGGACAGGGGCTTACGAGCAGTACTTC. Translating it yields CASNPGTGAYEQYF.